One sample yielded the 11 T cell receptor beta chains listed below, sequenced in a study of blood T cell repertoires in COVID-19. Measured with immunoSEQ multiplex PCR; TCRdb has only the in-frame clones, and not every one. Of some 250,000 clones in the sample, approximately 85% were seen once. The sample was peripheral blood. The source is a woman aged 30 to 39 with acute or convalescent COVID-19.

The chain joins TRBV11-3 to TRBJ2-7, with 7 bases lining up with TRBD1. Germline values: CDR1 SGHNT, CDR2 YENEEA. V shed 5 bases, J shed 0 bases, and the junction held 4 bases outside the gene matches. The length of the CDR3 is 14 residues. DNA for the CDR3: TGTGCCAGCAGCGTCTCAGGGGGCTCCTACGAGCAGTACTTC. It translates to CASSVSGGSYEQYF.

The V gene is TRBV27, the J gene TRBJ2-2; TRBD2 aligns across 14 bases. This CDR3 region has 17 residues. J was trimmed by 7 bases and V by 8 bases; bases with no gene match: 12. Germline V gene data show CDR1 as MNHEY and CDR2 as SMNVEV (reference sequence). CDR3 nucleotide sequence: TGTGCCAGCTTCCGCCCCGGGACTAGCGGGAGAAACGGGGAGCTGTTTTTT. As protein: CASFRPGTSGRNGELFF.

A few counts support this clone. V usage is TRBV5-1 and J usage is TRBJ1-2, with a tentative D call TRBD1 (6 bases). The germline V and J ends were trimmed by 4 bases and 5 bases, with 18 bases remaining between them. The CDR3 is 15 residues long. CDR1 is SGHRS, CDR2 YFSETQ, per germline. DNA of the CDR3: TGCGCCAGCAGCGGAGGACAGACCAAAGCTTATGGCTACACCTTC. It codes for CASSGGQTKAYGYTF.

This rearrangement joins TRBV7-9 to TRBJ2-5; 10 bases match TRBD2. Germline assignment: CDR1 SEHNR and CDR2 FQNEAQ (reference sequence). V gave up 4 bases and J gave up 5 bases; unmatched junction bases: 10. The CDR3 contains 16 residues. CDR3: CASSSPRGSGGETQYF. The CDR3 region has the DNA TGTGCCAGCAGCTCCCCTCGGGGTAGCGGGGGGGAGACCCAGTACTTC.

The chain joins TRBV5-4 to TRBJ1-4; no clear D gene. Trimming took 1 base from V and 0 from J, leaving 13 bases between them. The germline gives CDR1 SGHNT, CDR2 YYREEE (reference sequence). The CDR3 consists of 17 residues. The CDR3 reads CASSLFPVSTTNEKLFF. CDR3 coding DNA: TGTGCCAGCAGCTTGTTTCCGGTATCTACAACTAATGAAAAACTGTTTTTT.

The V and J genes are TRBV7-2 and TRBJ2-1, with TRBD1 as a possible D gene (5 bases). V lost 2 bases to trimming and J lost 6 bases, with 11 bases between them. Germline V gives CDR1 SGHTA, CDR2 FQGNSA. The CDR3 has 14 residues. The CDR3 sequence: CASSLRGLGNEQFF. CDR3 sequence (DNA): TGTGCCAGCAGCTTAAGGGGCCTGGGCAATGAGCAGTTCTTC.

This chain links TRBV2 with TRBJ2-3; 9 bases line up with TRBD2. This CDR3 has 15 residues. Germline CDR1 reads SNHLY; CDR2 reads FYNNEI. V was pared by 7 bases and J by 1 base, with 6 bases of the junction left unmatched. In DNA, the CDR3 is TGTGCCAGCAATTGGCGGGAGGGCCGCACAGATACGCAGTATTTT. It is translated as CASNWREGRTDTQYF.

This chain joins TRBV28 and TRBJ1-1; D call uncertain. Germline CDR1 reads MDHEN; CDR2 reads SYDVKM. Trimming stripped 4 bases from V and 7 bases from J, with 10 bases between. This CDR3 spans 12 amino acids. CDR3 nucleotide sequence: TGTGCCAGCAGTTCGACATACAGTGAAGCTTTCTTT. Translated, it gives CASSSTYSEAFF.

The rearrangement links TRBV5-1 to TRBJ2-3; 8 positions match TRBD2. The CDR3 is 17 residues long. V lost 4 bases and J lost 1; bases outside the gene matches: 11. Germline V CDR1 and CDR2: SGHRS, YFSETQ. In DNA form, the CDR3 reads TGCGCCAGCAGCCTGGGGTCCGGGACTAGAGGCACAGATACGCAGTATTTT. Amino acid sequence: CASSLGSGTRGTDTQYF.

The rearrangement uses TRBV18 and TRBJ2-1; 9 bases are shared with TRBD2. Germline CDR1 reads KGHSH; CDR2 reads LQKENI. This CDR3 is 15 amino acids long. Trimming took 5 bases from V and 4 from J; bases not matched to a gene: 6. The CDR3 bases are TGTGCCAGCTCAGCAATGCGGGGGGGGTACAATGAGCAGTTCTTC. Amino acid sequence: CASSAMRGGYNEQFF.

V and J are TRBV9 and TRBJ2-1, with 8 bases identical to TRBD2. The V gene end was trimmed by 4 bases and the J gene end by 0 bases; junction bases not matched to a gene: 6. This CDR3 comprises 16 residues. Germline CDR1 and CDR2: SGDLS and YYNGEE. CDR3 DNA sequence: TGTGCCAGCAGCCCCGTAGCGGGATCCTCCTACAATGAGCAGTTCTTC. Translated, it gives CASSPVAGSSYNEQFF.